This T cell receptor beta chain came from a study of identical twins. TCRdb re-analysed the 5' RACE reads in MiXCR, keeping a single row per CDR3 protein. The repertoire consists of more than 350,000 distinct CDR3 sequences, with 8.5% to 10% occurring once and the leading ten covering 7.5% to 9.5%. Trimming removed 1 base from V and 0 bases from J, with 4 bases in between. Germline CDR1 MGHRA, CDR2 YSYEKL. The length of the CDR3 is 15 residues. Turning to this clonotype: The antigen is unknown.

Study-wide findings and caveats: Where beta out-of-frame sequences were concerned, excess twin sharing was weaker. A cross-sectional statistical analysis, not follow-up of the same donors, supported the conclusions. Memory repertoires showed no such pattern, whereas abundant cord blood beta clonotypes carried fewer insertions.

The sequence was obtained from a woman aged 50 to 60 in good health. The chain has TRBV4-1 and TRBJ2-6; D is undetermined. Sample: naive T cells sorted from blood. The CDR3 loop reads CASSQALSGANVLTF. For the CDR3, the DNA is TGCGCCAGCAGCCAAGCCCTCTCTGGGGCCAACGTCCTGACTTTC.